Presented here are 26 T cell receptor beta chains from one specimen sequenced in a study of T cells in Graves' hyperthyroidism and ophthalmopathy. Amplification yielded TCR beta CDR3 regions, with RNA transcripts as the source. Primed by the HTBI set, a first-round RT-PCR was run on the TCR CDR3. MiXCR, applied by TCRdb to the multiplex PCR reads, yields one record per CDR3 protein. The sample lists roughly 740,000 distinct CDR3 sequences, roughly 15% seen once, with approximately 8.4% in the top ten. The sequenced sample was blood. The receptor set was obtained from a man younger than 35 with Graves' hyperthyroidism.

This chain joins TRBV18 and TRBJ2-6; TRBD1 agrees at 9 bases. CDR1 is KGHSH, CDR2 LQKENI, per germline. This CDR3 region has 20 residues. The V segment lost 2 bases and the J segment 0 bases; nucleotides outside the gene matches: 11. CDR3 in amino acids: CASSPTTGGEIISGANVLTF. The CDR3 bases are TGTGCCAGCTCACCAACGACAGGGGGTGAAATTATCTCTGGGGCCAACGTCCTGACTTTC.

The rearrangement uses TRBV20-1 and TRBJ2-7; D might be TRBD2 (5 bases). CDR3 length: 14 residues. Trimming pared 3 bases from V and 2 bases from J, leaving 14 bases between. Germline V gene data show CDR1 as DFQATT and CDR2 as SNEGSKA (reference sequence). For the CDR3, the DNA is TGCAGTGCTAGGCGGGCAGGTCAGCCCTACGAGCAGTACTTC. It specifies CSARRAGQPYEQYF.

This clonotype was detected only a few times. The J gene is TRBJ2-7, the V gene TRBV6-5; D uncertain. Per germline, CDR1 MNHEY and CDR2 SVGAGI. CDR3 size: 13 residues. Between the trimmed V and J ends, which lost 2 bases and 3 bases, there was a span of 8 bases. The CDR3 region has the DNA TGTGCCAGCAGTTACGAGAAGGGCTACGAGCAGTACTTC. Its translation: CASSYEKGYEQYF.

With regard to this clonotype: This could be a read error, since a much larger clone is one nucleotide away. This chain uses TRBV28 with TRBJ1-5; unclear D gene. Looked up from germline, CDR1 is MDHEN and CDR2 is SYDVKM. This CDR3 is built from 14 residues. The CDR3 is CASSRPSYYQSQHF. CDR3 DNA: TGTGCCAGCAGCCGGCCCAGTTACTATCAGTCCCAGCATTTT.

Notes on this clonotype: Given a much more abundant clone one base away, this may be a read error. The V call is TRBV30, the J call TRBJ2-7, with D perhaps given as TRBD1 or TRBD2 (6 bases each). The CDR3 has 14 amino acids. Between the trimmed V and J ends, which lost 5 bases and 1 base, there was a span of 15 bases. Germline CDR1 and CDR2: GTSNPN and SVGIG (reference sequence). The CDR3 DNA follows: TGTGCCTGGGGTAATAAGGGGGGATCCTACGAGCAGTACTTC. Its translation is CAWGNKGGSYEQYF.

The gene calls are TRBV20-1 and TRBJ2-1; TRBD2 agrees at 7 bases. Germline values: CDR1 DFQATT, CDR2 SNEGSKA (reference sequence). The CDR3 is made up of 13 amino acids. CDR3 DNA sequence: TGCACCTTTGAGGGACTAAGGGGATATGAGCAGTTCTTC. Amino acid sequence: CTFEGLRGYEQFF.

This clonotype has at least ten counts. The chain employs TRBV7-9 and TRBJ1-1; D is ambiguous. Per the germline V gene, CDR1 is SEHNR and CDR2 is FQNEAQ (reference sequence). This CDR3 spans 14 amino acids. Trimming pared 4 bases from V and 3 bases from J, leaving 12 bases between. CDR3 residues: CASSSAPRDTEAFF. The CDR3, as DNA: TGTGCCAGCAGCTCCGCCCCACGGGACACTGAAGCTTTCTTT.

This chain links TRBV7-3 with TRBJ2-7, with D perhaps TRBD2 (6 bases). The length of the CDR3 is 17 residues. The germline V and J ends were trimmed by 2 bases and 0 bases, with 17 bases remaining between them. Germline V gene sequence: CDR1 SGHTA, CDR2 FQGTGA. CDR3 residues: CASSLGPPGTVSYEQYF. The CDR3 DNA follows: TGTGCCAGCAGCTTAGGGCCCCCCGGGACTGTCTCCTACGAGCAGTACTTC.

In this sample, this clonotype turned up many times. The CDR3 DNA follows: TGTGCCAGCAGTTCCTCGATGCGAGCGGGAGCAGCGGATACGCAGTATTTT. Its translation: CASSSSMRAGAADTQYF. The rearrangement uses TRBV28 and TRBJ2-3, with 8 nucleotides matching TRBD2. Germline V gene data show CDR1 as MDHEN and CDR2 as SYDVKM. V trimming: 4 bases; J trimming: 6 bases; junction bases outside the gene matches: 15. The CDR3 sequence is 17 residues long.

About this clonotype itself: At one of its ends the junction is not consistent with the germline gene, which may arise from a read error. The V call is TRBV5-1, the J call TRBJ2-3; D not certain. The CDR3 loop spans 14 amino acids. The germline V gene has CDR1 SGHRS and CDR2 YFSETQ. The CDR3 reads CASSSQVPTDTLYF. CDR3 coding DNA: TGCGCCAGCAGCTCCCAGGTGCCCACAGATACGCTGTATTTT.

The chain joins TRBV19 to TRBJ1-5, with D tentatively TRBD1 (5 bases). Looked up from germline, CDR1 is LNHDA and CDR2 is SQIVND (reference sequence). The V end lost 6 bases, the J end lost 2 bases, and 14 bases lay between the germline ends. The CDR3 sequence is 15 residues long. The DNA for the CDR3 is TGTGCCAGTAGAATGGGGGGGTCTGGCAATCAGCCCCAGCATTTT. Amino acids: CASRMGGSGNQPQHF.

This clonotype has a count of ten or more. CDR3 in amino acids: CATQGTPQPQHF. CDR3 bases: TGTGCCACCCAGGGTACCCCCCAGCCCCAGCATTTT. V and J are TRBV28 and TRBJ1-5, with D maybe TRBD1 (5 bases). CDR1 is MDHEN, CDR2 SYDVKM, per germline. Deletions cut 10 bases from V and 7 bases from J, with 14 bases between. This CDR3 has 12 amino acids.

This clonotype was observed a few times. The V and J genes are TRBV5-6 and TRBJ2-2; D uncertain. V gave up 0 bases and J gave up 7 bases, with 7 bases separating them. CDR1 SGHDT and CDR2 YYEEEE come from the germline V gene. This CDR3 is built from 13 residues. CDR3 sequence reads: CASSLVAHGELFF. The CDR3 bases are TGTGCCAGCAGCTTGGTGGCGCACGGGGAGCTGTTTTTT.

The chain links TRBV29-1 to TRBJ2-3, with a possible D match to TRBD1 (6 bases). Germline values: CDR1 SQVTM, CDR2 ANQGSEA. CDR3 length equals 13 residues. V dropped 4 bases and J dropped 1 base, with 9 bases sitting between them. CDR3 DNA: TGCAGCGTTGTCAGGGGCGGCACAGATACGCAGTATTTT. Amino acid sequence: CSVVRGGTDTQYF.

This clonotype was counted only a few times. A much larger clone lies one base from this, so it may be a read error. DNA for the CDR3: TGTGCCAGCAGCCAAGGACTAGCGGGGCGACCCACAGGTACGCAGTATTTT. Translated: CASSQGLAGRPTGTQYF. The chain links TRBV3-1 to TRBJ2-3; 11 bases line up with TRBD2. The germline gives CDR1 LGHDT, CDR2 YNNKEL (reference sequence). This CDR3 is 17 amino acids long.

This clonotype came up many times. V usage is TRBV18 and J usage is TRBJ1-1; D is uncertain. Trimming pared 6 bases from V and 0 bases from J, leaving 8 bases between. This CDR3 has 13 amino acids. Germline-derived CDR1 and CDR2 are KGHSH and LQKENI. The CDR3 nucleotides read TGTGCCAGCTCTCAAGCTATGAACACTGAAGCTTTCTTT. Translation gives CASSQAMNTEAFF.

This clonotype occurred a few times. The CDR3 sequence: CSAGRRDRASYGYTF. The CDR3 region has the DNA TGCAGTGCTGGTAGACGGGACAGGGCTTCCTATGGCTACACCTTC. This chain connects TRBV20-1 to TRBJ1-2; 9 positions match TRBD1. The V gene's germline CDR1 is DFQATT and CDR2 SNEGSKA (reference sequence). This CDR3 contains 15 residues. V shed 5 bases, J shed 4 bases, and the junction held 11 bases outside the gene matches.

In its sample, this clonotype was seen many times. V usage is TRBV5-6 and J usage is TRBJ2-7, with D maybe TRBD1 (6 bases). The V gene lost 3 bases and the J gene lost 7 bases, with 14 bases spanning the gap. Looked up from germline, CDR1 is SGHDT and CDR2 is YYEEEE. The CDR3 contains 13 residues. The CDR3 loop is CASSYGQRGEQYF. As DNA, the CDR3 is TGTGCCAGCAGCTACGGACAGCGCGGAGAGCAGTACTTC.

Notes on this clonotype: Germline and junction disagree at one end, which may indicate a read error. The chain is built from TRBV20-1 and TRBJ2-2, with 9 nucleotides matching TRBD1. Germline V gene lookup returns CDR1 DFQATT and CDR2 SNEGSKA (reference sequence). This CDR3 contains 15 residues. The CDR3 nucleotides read TGCAGTGCTCGCAGCCGGGACAGGGCTGGCGGGGAACTGTTTTTT. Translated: CSARSRDRAGGELFF.

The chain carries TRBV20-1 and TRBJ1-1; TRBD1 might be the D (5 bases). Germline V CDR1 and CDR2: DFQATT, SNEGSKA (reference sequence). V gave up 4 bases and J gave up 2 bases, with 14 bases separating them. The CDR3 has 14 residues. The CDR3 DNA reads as TGCAGTGCTACTCGCGGGGGACGTAACACTGAAGCTTTCTTT. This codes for CSATRGGRNTEAFF.

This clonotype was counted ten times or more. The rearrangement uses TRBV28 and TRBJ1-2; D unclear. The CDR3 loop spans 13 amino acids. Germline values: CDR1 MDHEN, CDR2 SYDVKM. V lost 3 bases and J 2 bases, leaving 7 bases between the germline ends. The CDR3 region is CASSLPSNYGYTF. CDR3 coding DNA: TGTGCCAGCAGTTTGCCTTCGAACTATGGCTACACCTTC.

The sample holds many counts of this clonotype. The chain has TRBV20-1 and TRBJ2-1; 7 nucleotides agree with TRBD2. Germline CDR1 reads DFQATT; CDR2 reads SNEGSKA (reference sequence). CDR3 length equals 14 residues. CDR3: CSQVPSGLRDEQFF. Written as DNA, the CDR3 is TGCAGCCAGGTCCCTAGCGGCCTAAGGGATGAGCAGTTCTTC.

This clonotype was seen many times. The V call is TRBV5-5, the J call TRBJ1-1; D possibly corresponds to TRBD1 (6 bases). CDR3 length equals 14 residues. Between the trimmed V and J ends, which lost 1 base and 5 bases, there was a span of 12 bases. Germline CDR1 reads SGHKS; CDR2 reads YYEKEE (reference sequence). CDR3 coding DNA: TGTGCCAGCAGCTTGTTCGAGGGGGGGACTGAAGCTTTCTTT. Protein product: CASSLFEGGTEAFF.

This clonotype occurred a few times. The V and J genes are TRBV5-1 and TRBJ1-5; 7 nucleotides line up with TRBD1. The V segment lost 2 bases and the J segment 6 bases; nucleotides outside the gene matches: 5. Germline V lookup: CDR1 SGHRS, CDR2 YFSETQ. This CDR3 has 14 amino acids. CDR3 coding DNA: TGCGCCAGCAGCTTCAGGGGGTCTAGTCAGCCCCAGCATTTT. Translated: CASSFRGSSQPQHF.

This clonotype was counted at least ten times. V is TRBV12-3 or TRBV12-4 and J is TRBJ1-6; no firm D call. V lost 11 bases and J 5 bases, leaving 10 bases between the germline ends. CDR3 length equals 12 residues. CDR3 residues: CASKGHNSPLHF. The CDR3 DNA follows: TGTGCCTCCAAAGGGCATAATTCACCCCTCCACTTT.

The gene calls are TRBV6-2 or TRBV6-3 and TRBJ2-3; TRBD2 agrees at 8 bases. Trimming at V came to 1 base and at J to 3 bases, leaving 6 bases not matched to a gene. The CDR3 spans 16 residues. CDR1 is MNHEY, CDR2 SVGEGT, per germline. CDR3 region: CASSYFSGGRTDTQYF. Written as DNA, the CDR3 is TGTGCCAGCAGTTACTTTTCAGGCGGGAGGACAGATACGCAGTATTTT.